Listed below are T cell receptor beta chains from one sample, sequenced in a study of blood T cell repertoires in COVID-19. Profiled with immunoSEQ multiplex PCR; TCRdb holds only in-frame clones, not every one. The sample yields 150,000 or so clones, 70% to 80% seen once. Specimen: peripheral blood. The receptors originated from a woman in her 70s with COVID-19, enrolled during active disease. The CDR3 runs from the conserved cysteine through the conserved F or W. The order of the fields is D gene, V gene, clone size, J gene, CDR3 protein, CDR3 DNA. A D gene is named only where the DNA matches it firmly. Clone sizes are given selectively: once, few, many, or a class where the clone is expanded.

TRBD1,TRBV5-8,NA,TRBJ2-3,CASSVAGGVFTDTQYF,TGTGCCAGCAGCGTCGCAGGGGGTGTCTTTACAGATACGCAGTATTTT
TRBD2,TRBV4-2,NA,TRBJ2-5,CASSRGLAEETQYF,TGTGCCAGCAGCCGAGGACTAGCGGAAGAGACCCAGTACTTC
NA,TRBV7-2,NA,TRBJ1-6,CASSSPGRPLHF,TGTGCCAGCAGCTCGCCCGGGAGACCCCTCCACTTT
NA,TRBV12-3/TRBV12-4,few,TRBJ1-2,CASSRWTGNGYTF,TGTGCCAGCAGCCGTTGGACGGGGAATGGCTACACCTTC
TRBD1,TRBV5-5,NA,TRBJ2-7,CASSPTGGEQYF,TGTGCCAGCAGCCCGACAGGGGGGGAGCAGTACTTC
NA,TRBV10-3,NA,TRBJ2-7,CASAWDTSSNEQYF,TGTGCCAGCGCCTGGGACACATCTTCCAACGAGCAGTACTTC
NA,TRBV4-2,NA,TRBJ2-7,CASSQDPAAHRGQYF,TGTGCCAGCAGCCAAGATCCAGCGGCTCATAGAGGGCAGTACTTC
TRBD1,TRBV27,few,TRBJ1-2,CASSLRQGNYGYTF,TGTGCCAGCAGTTTGCGACAGGGTAACTATGGCTACACCTTC
TRBD1,TRBV11-2,few,TRBJ2-7,CASSNDRASHEQYF,TGTGCCAGCAGCAACGACAGGGCGTCCCACGAGCAGTACTTC
TRBD2,TRBV4-2,NA,TRBJ2-3,CASSQEGHPGGNTDTQYF,TGTGCCAGCAGCCAAGAAGGACATCCCGGGGGGAACACAGATACGCAGTATTTT
NA,TRBV2,NA,TRBJ1-2,CASRLQLGCTF,TGTGCCAGCAGACTTCAACTCGGGTGCACCTTC
TRBD1,TRBV5-1,few,TRBJ1-2,CASSGSGQTYGYTF,TGCGCCAGCAGCGGGTCGGGACAGACATATGGCTACACCTTC
NA,TRBV4-3,NA,TRBJ1-1,CASSHRRTVMGTEAFF,TGCGCCAGCAGCCACCGGAGGACAGTAATGGGGACTGAAGCTTTCTTT
TRBD2,TRBV7-2,once,TRBJ2-7,CASSLVWTSDEQYF,TGTGCCAGCAGCTTAGTTTGGACTAGCGACGAGCAGTACTTC
TRBD1,TRBV6-6,NA,TRBJ1-2,CASSFATGGPRYGYTF,TGTGCCAGCAGTTTTGCGACAGGGGGCCCCAGATATGGCTACACCTTC
NA,TRBV25-1,NA,TRBJ1-4,CASSDRVEEKLFF,TGTGCCAGCAGTGACAGGGTTGAGGAAAAACTGTTTTTT
TRBD1,TRBV6-5,NA,TRBJ1-1,CASRIVTGKENEAFF,TGTGCCAGCAGGATAGTGACAGGGAAGGAGAATGAAGCTTTCTTT
NA,TRBV9,NA,TRBJ1-2,CASSVDRTGNYGYTF,TGTGCCAGCAGCGTAGACCGCACAGGGAACTATGGCTACACCTTC
TRBD2,TRBV27,NA,TRBJ2-7,CASSFRGGVYEQYF,TGTGCCAGCAGTTTCCGGGGGGGCGTCTACGAGCAGTACTTC
NA,TRBV3-1/TRBV3-2,few,TRBJ1-6,CASSQRGPNSPLHF,TGTGCCAGCAGCCAGCGGGGTCCCAATTCACCCCTCCACTTT
NA,TRBV5-4,NA,TRBJ2-1,CASSSGSSSYNEQFF,TGTGCCAGCAGCTCGGGGTCGAGCTCCTACAATGAGCAGTTCTTC
NA,TRBV5-6,NA,TRBJ2-7,CASSLGLGEYF,TGTGCCAGCAGCCTGGGACTCGGGGAGTACTTC
NA,TRBV3-1/TRBV3-2,NA,TRBJ2-7,CASSLDSSYEQYF,TGTGCCAGCAGCTTGGACTCTTCCTACGAGCAGTACTTC
NA,TRBV2,once,TRBJ1-5,CASSDGRGNQPQHF,TGTGCCAGCAGTGATGGGCGGGGGAATCAGCCCCAGCATTTT
NA,TRBV10-3,NA,TRBJ1-2,CAMNTGDDYGYTF,TGTGCCATGAACACCGGAGACGACTATGGCTACACCTTC
TRBD1,TRBV3-1/TRBV3-2,once,TRBJ2-3,CASSQDLGRPGGADTQYF,TGTGCCAGCAGCCAAGATTTGGGAAGGCCAGGGGGCGCAGATACGCAGTATTTT
TRBD1,TRBV7-3,NA,TRBJ1-1,CASSSWDRGLGNTEAFF,TGTGCCAGCAGCTCATGGGACAGGGGACTAGGGAACACTGAAGCTTTCTTT
NA,TRBV5-1,NA,TRBJ1-1,CASRTGSNTEAFF,TGCGCCAGCAGAACAGGGTCGAACACTGAAGCTTTCTTT
TRBD1,TRBV9,NA,TRBJ1-2,CASSPQVRRGEGYTF,TGTGCCAGCAGCCCTCAAGTCCGCAGGGGGGAAGGCTACACCTTC
NA,TRBV5-5,NA,TRBJ1-2,CASSLAGSDYGYTF,TGTGCCAGCAGCTTGGCGGGGAGTGACTATGGCTACACCTTC
NA,TRBV2,NA,TRBJ2-1,CASSPPQGGRNEQFF,TGTGCCAGCAGTCCACCTCAGGGGGGTAGGAATGAGCAGTTCTTC
TRBD1,TRBV5-1,NA,TRBJ1-5,CASSDGQGGQPQHF,TGCGCCAGCAGCGACGGACAGGGGGGGCAGCCCCAGCATTTT
NA,TRBV7-8,NA,TRBJ2-2,CASSLVVGGTGELFF,TGTGCCAGCAGCTTAGTTGTCGGAGGCACCGGGGAGCTGTTTTTT
TRBD1,TRBV2,NA,TRBJ2-5,CASSGTGWGEETQYF,TGTGCCAGCAGTGGGACAGGGTGGGGGGAAGAGACCCAGTACTTC
NA,TRBV7-8,NA,TRBJ1-4,CASSTERWGKLFF,TGTGCCAGCAGCACTGAGCGGTGGGGAAAACTGTTTTTT
NA,TRBV6-6,few,TRBJ1-2,CASTGIGPYGYTF,TGTGCCAGCACCGGGATAGGACCCTATGGCTACACCTTC
TRBD2,TRBV5-6,once,TRBJ2-1,CASSQAGAYYNEQFF,TGTGCCAGCAGCCAAGCGGGGGCCTACTACAATGAGCAGTTCTTC
TRBD1,TRBV5-1,few,TRBJ1-4,CASSLGTGGINEKLFF,TGCGCCAGCAGCTTGGGCACAGGGGGGATTAATGAAAAACTGTTTTTT
TRBD2,TRBV10-3,NA,TRBJ2-3,CAISGKGLSGGHTDTQYF,TGTGCCATCAGTGGGAAGGGGCTTAGCGGGGGGCACACAGATACGCAGTATTTT
NA,TRBV18,NA,TRBJ1-5,CASSLTGRGNQPQHF,TGTGCCAGCTCACTAACGGGAAGGGGGAATCAGCCCCAGCATTTT
TRBD1,TRBV19,few,TRBJ1-1,CASTKGRAGQDEAFF,TGTGCCAGTACCAAAGGCCGGGCGGGACAGGATGAAGCTTTCTTT
NA,TRBV10-3,NA,TRBJ2-6,CAISGSIGDSGANVLTF,TGTGCCATCAGTGGGTCGATAGGGGATTCTGGGGCCAACGTCCTGACTTTC
NA,TRBV4-3,NA,TRBJ2-7,CASSQDRAYEQYF,TGCGCCAGCAGCCAAGACCGAGCCTACGAGCAGTACTTC
TRBD1,TRBV5-4,few,TRBJ2-1,CASSLAADRGRSEQFF,TGTGCCAGCAGCTTGGCCGCCGACAGGGGGCGGAGTGAGCAGTTCTTC
TRBD1,TRBV19,NA,TRBJ2-3,CASSPTGLTDTQYF,TGTGCCAGTAGCCCGACAGGGCTCACAGATACGCAGTATTTT
NA,TRBV28,NA,TRBJ1-5,CASSWGGNQPQHF,TGTGCCAGCAGTTGGGGGGGAAATCAGCCCCAGCATTTT
NA,TRBV29-1,NA,TRBJ2-7,CSVENLGNGRQYF,TGCAGCGTTGAGAATCTTGGGAACGGGAGGCAGTACTTC
TRBD1,TRBV19,NA,TRBJ2-3,CASSNTFGGTGRPDTQYF,TGTGCCAGTAGTAACACCTTCGGAGGGACAGGGCGACCAGATACGCAGTATTTT